This T cell receptor beta chain was observed in a study of graft-versus-host responses after intestinal transplantation. Germline V gives CDR1 SQVTM, CDR2 ANQGSEA. This CDR3 spans 13 amino acids. With 2 bases removed from V and 6 bases from J, the gap between germline ends came to 13 bases. Whole-study results and caveats: The study associated peak circulating GvH clone levels with early post-transplant HvG declines. Clonal ratios of graft-versus-host to host-versus-graft in allografts were high for patients exhibiting graft-donor T cell macrochimerism.

TCRdb keeps only in-frame clones here, not all; method: immunoSEQ multiplex PCR. Among around 54,000 clones listed, roughly nine tenths were seen once. In the case of this clone: Its antigen is unknown.

This sample comprised PBMCs, obtained nearly 670 days after intestinal transplant. This chain links TRBV29-1 with TRBJ1-1; D is possibly TRBD1 (5 bases). This receptor was identified in a human patient who received an intestinal transplant, so some T cells may come from the graft donor. In DNA, the CDR3 is TGCAGCGTTGAAACAGGCGGACCCTCTGAAGCTTTCTTT. Encoded protein: CSVETGGPSEAFF.